These 27 T cell receptor beta chains originate from one sample sequenced in a study of cytomegalovirus exposure and HLA in healthy donors. The PCR used 60 Vbeta and 13 Jbeta primers. The table came from immunoSEQ multiplex PCR; TCRdb's copy has only in-frame clones and leaves some out. The data contain roughly 200,000 clones, approximately 84% of them singletons. Sample: PBMCs. These TCRs come from a woman between 35 and 50 years old in good health and CMV-seronegative.

J is TRBJ1-2 and V is TRBV19, with 9 positions matching TRBD1. The V segment lost 8 bases and the J segment 3 bases; nucleotides outside the gene matches: 10. There are 15 residues in the CDR3. The germline V gene encodes CDR1 LNHDA and CDR2 SQIVND (reference sequence). DNA of the CDR3: TGTGCCAGTCGACGAGGGGACAGGGTGTACTATGGCTACACCTTC. Amino acids: CASRRGDRVYYGYTF.

This chain joins TRBV11-2 and TRBJ2-5, with D perhaps TRBD2 (5 bases). V was trimmed by 2 bases and J by 4 bases, leaving 11 bases between them. The germline CDR1 and CDR2 sequences are SGHAT and FQNNGV. The CDR3 contains 14 residues. The CDR3, as DNA: TGTGCCAGCAGCTTATCTGGGCGGGTAGAGACCCAGTACTTC. Its protein is CASSLSGRVETQYF. The entire variable domain, with the rest obtained from reference TRBV11-2 and TRBJ2-5, is as follows: EAGVAQSPRYKIIEKRQSVAFWCNPISGHATLYWYQQILGQGPKLLIQFQNNGVVDDSQLPKDRFSAERLKGVDSTLKIQPAKLEDSAVYLCASSLSGRVETQYFGPGTRLLVL.

This CDR3 is CATSRQGDYGYTF. CDR3 bases: TGTGCCACCAGTAGACAGGGCGACTATGGCTACACCTTC. The V and J genes are TRBV15 and TRBJ1-2; 7 positions match TRBD1. V lost 6 bases, J lost 3 bases, and 4 bases stayed unmatched. Germline CDR1 is LNHNV and CDR2 is YYDKDF (reference sequence). This CDR3 contains 13 residues.

This clone was counted a single time. The J gene is TRBJ2-7, the V gene TRBV20-1; no reliable D call. In germline, CDR1 is DFQATT, CDR2 SNEGSKA (reference sequence). Trimming took 3 bases from V and 6 from J, leaving 9 bases between them. This CDR3 is built from 11 residues. CDR3 nucleotide sequence: TGCAGTGCTAGTCTAGGTTCCGAGCAGTACTTC. It codes for CSASLGSEQYF.

This clone was seen a handful of times. The CDR3 spells CASSQEVRVTEAFF. The CDR3 nucleotides read TGCGCCAGCAGCCAAGAAGTCCGGGTCACTGAAGCTTTCTTT. The chain links TRBV4-3 to TRBJ1-1; D is ambiguous. CDR1 is LGHNA, CDR2 YSLEER, per germline. Trimming cost V 0 bases and J 4 bases, with 9 bases left between them. The CDR3 is 14 amino acids.

The rearrangement uses TRBV7-2 and TRBJ1-5, with D tentatively TRBD1 (6 bases). This CDR3 contains 14 residues. Germline CDR1 SGHTA, CDR2 FQGNSA. The V and J ends lost 2 bases and 5 bases respectively, with 10 bases between them. The CDR3 loop reads CASSLSRGDQPQHF. The CDR3 nucleotides are TGTGCCAGCAGCTTAAGCAGGGGTGATCAGCCCCAGCATTTT.

The rearrangement uses TRBV5-1 and TRBJ2-3; 7 bases line up with TRBD2. This CDR3 comprises 15 residues. Germline assignment: CDR1 SGHRS and CDR2 YFSETQ. J was trimmed by 5 bases and V by 0 bases; bases with no gene match: 6. In DNA, the CDR3 is TGCGCCAGCAGCTTGGAAATGGCGGGGGAAGATACGCAGTATTTT. Translating it yields CASSLEMAGEDTQYF.

This clone was seen only a few times. V and J are TRBV6-5 and TRBJ2-3; TRBD1 matches at 8 bases. V was pared by 3 bases and J by 2 bases, with 7 bases of the junction left unmatched. CDR1 and CDR2 from the germline V gene are MNHEY and SVGAGI. This CDR3 comprises 16 residues. CDR3 nucleotides: TGTGCCAGCAGTTATAGAGGGACAGGACTCACAGATACGCAGTATTTT. Translating gives CASSYRGTGLTDTQYF.

The J gene is TRBJ1-6, the V gene TRBV7-2, with 8 bases aligning to TRBD1. J was trimmed by 6 bases and V by 1 base; bases with no gene match: 8. The CDR3 spans 17 residues. Per the germline V gene, CDR1 is SGHTA and CDR2 is FQGNSA. The CDR3 sequence is CASSLERRTGSNSPLHF. In DNA, the CDR3 is TGTGCCAGCAGCTTAGAAAGGCGGACAGGGTCTAATTCACCCCTCCACTTT.

This chain joins TRBV19 and TRBJ2-7, with 9 bases matching TRBD1. Germline V gene sequence: CDR1 LNHDA, CDR2 SQIVND (reference sequence). Trimming took 5 bases from V and 3 from J; bases not matched to a gene: 5. There are 14 residues in the CDR3. Here the CDR3 reads CASSSWDRVYEQYF. CDR3 DNA: TGTGCCAGTAGTTCCTGGGACAGGGTCTACGAGCAGTACTTC. The whole variable domain, remainder taken from reference TRBV19 and TRBJ2-7, is DGGITQSPKYLFRKEGQNVTLSCEQNLNHDAMYWYRQDPGQGLRLIYYSQIVNDFQKGDIAEGYSVSREKKESFPLTVTSAQKNPTAFYLCASSSWDRVYEQYFGPGTRLTVT.

The CDR3, as DNA: TGTGCCAGCAGCTTAGACAGGGATTACTATAGCAATCAGCCCCAGCATTTT. It is translated as CASSLDRDYYSNQPQHF. The chain couples TRBV7-2 to TRBJ1-5; D is perhaps TRBD1 (6 bases). The V and J ends lost 1 base and 0 bases respectively, with 13 bases between them. Germline V gene sequence: CDR1 SGHTA, CDR2 FQGNSA. The CDR3 spans 17 residues. The whole variable domain, remainder taken from reference TRBV7-2 and TRBJ1-5, is GAGVSQSPSNKVTEKGKDVELRCDPISGHTALYWYRQSLGQGLEFLIYFQGNSAPDKSGLPSDRFSAERTGGSVSTLTIQRTQQEDSAVYLCASSLDRDYYSNQPQHFGDGTRLSIL.

CDR3 amino acids: CASVYRREGGYTF. CDR3 DNA: TGTGCCAGCGTCTACCGAAGGGAGGGCGGCTACACCTTC. The chain links TRBV6-1 to TRBJ1-2; D remains unclear. The V and J ends lost 8 bases and 8 bases respectively, with 18 bases between them. Germline V lookup: CDR1 MNHNS, CDR2 SASEGT. The CDR3 loop spans 13 amino acids.

The V gene is TRBV30, the J gene TRBJ1-1; tentatively, D is TRBD1 (6 bases). Trimming stripped 2 bases from V and 8 bases from J, with 12 bases between. This CDR3 has 12 amino acids. Per germline, CDR1 GTSNPN and CDR2 SVGIG (reference sequence). The CDR3 spells CAWSRVQGEAFF. The DNA of the CDR3 is TGTGCCTGGAGTAGGGTACAGGGCGAAGCTTTCTTT.

This chain joins TRBV6-5 and TRBJ1-2; the D is unclear. The CDR3 contains 15 residues. V was shortened by 0 bases and J by 8 bases, with 16 bases between the two germline ends. Looked up from germline, CDR1 is MNHEY and CDR2 is SVGAGI. This CDR3 reads CASSYSMAGPGGYTF. In DNA, the CDR3 is TGTGCCAGCAGTTACTCGATGGCGGGTCCAGGCGGCTACACCTTC.

The CDR3 here is CASSYTSGAFGDTQYF. CDR3 bases: TGTGCCAGCAGTTACACTAGCGGGGCTTTTGGAGATACGCAGTATTTT. J is TRBJ2-3 and V is TRBV6-5; 10 bases map to TRBD2. Germline V lookup: CDR1 MNHEY, CDR2 SVGAGI. V gave up 2 bases and J gave up 5 bases; unmatched junction bases: 7. This CDR3 is 16 amino acids long.

The chain employs TRBV9 and TRBJ2-5; 7 positions match TRBD1. CDR3 length: 14 residues. Germline CDR1 reads SGDLS; CDR2 reads YYNGEE. V was pared by 3 bases and J by 5 bases, with 7 bases of the junction left unmatched. This chain's CDR3 is CASSATTGWETQYF. The CDR3, as DNA: TGTGCCAGCAGCGCGACGACAGGGTGGGAGACCCAGTACTTC. The full variable domain, with the rest looked up from reference TRBV9 and TRBJ2-5, is DSGVTQTPKHLITATGQRVTLRCSPRSGDLSVYWYQQSLDQGLQFLIQYYNGEERAKGNILERFSAQQFPDLHSELNLSSLELGDSALYFCASSATTGWETQYFGPGTRLLVL.

The chain links TRBV10-3 to TRBJ1-1; 7 bases agree with TRBD1. With 10 bases clipped from V and 0 bases from J, the junction kept 5 bases outside the gene matches. This CDR3 has 13 residues. Germline V CDR1 and CDR2: ENHRY, SYGVKD. This CDR3 is CATEDRMNTEAFF. In DNA form, the CDR3 reads TGTGCCACCGAGGACAGGATGAACACTGAAGCTTTCTTT.

This chain links TRBV28 with TRBJ2-7, with 9 bases matching TRBD1. The CDR3 totals 15 residues. V trimming: 8 bases; J trimming: 6 bases; junction bases outside the gene matches: 14. Per the germline V gene, CDR1 is MDHEN and CDR2 is SYDVKM. The CDR3 DNA sequence: TGTGCCAGCGGAAATCCCACAGGGGGCGGGTTCGAGCAGTACTTC. Protein product: CASGNPTGGGFEQYF.

The V and J genes are TRBV5-5 and TRBJ2-1; weak D call: TRBD2 (6 bases). Germline CDR1 is SGHKS and CDR2 is YYEKEE (reference sequence). The length of the CDR3 is 14 residues. V was pared by 4 bases and J by 3 bases, with 11 bases between. CDR3 sequence (DNA): TGTGCCAGCAGCCGATACGGGAGCTACAATGAGCAGTTCTTC. This sequence encodes CASSRYGSYNEQFF.

The chain has TRBV4-1 and TRBJ2-1; D is perhaps TRBD2 (6 bases). This CDR3 contains 14 residues. Trimming removed 1 base at V and 5 bases at J, with 9 bases between. Germline V CDR1 and CDR2: MGHRA, YSYEKL. As DNA, the CDR3 is TGCGCCAGCAGCCAAGTACTAGCTAACAATGAGCAGTTCTTC. Amino acid sequence: CASSQVLANNEQFF.

The V gene is TRBV10-3, the J gene TRBJ2-3, with D possibly matching TRBD2 (5 bases). CDR1 and CDR2 from the germline V gene are ENHRY and SYGVKD. Trimming shortened V by 0 bases and J by 0 bases, and 10 bases separated the two germline ends. The CDR3 has 16 amino acids. CDR3 nucleotide sequence: TGTGCCATCAGTGAGTCAGGGAGAACTAGCACAGATACGCAGTATTTT. It encodes CAISESGRTSTDTQYF.

The chain joins TRBV7-6 to TRBJ2-7; TRBD2 matches 8 bases. CDR1 is SGHVS, CDR2 FNYEAQ, per germline. This CDR3 contains 17 residues. Germline trimming cut 1 base from V and 1 base from J; bases unmatched to any gene: 9. CDR3 nucleotide sequence: TGTGCCAGCAGCTTAGTGTCAGGAGCGGGGGCGTCCTACGAGCAGTACTTC. Translation gives CASSLVSGAGASYEQYF.

The CDR3 coding sequence is TGTGCCAGCAGCTTAGGCTACCCGGAGGGTGAAAAACTGTTTTTT. Its translation is CASSLGYPEGEKLFF. This chain links TRBV5-5 with TRBJ1-4; D uncertain. Germline V CDR1 and CDR2: SGHKS, YYEKEE (reference sequence). Trimming took off 2 bases at V and 7 bases at J, with 15 bases between the two ends. The CDR3 has 15 amino acids.

This clone was counted only a few times. This rearrangement joins TRBV6-5 to TRBJ1-3, with D perhaps matching TRBD1 (6 bases). V was pared by 6 bases and J by 4 bases, with 13 bases between. The CDR3 has 14 amino acids. Per the germline V gene, CDR1 is MNHEY and CDR2 is SVGAGI. The CDR3 protein is CASSLGTLGNTIYF. CDR3 nucleotide sequence: TGTGCCAGCAGCCTCGGGACACTCGGAAACACCATATATTTT.

V usage is TRBV5-1 and J usage is TRBJ2-3; D possibly corresponds to TRBD2 (6 bases). The V gene lost 4 bases and the J gene lost 1 base, with 10 bases spanning the gap. CDR1 and CDR2 (germline): SGHRS, YFSETQ. The CDR3 length is 14 residues. CDR3 DNA: TGCGCCAGCAGCCCGGGACTCGGCACAGATACGCAGTATTTT. It translates to CASSPGLGTDTQYF.

CDR3 in amino acids: CASSSIGQGDEQYF. The CDR3 DNA reads as TGCGCCAGCAGCTCGATAGGACAGGGAGACGAGCAGTACTTC. The chain carries TRBV5-1 and TRBJ2-7, with 8 bases fitting TRBD1. Germline V gene sequence: CDR1 SGHRS, CDR2 YFSETQ. The CDR3 is 14 amino acids. Unmatched junction bases numbered 7, after V lost 3 bases and J lost 5 bases.

The V and J genes are TRBV7-2 and TRBJ1-2; D ambiguous. Trimming took off 5 bases at V and 0 bases at J, with 13 bases between the two ends. CDR1 SGHTA and CDR2 FQGNSA come from the germline V gene. This CDR3 spans 15 amino acids. DNA of the CDR3: TGTGCCAGCAGCATCGGCCAGGCAGCTAACTATGGCTACACCTTC. Protein product: CASSIGQAANYGYTF.